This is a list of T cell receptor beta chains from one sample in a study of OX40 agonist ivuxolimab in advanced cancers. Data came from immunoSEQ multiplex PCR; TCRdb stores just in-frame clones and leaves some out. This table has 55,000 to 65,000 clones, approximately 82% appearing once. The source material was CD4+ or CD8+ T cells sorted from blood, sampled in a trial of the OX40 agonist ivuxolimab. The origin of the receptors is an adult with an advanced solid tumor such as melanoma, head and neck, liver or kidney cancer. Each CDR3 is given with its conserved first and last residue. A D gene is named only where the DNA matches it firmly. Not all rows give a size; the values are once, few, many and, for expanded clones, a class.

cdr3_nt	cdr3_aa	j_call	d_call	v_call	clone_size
TGTGCCTGGAGTCCCTCGGGGAACAGGGGGATACTGTTTAGCTATGGCTACACCTTC	CAWSPSGNRGILFSYGYTF	TRBJ1-2	TRBD1	TRBV30	.
TGTGCCAGTAGTACGGTCGAGGGGTCGTTAAGGTATTTT	CASSTVEGSLRYF	TRBJ2-3	.	TRBV19	.
TGCGCCAGCAGCTCTTTTTTATCTAGCACAGATACGCAGTATTTT	CASSSFLSSTDTQYF	TRBJ2-3	.	TRBV5-1	once
TGCGCCAGCAGCGGTAGCGGGAGTTTTAGTGAGCAGTTCTTC	CASSGSGSFSEQFF	TRBJ2-1	TRBD2	TRBV5-1	.
TGTGCCAGCAGCTTGGGGGTCTCTGGGGCCAACGTCCTGACTTTC	CASSLGVSGANVLTF	TRBJ2-6	.	TRBV5-4	.
TGTGCCAGCAGTGAAGAGAGGGACTATGGCTACACCTTC	CASSEERDYGYTF	TRBJ1-2	.	TRBV2	few
TGTGCCAGCAGTTGGACAGGGCAAGATTCACCCCTCCACTTT	CASSWTGQDSPLHF	TRBJ1-6	TRBD1	TRBV6-5	.
TGTGCCAGTAGTAACCGGGACAGGGTGGCGGCTAGCGGGATTGTCCGAAAGACCCAGTACTTC	CASSNRDRVAASGIVRKTQYF	TRBJ2-5	.	TRBV19	.
TGCAGCGTTGGATCTTGGGGGTTTAGCACAGATACGCAGTATTTT	CSVGSWGFSTDTQYF	TRBJ2-3	.	TRBV29-1	.
TGTGCCAGCAGCTTAGGGTTAGCGGGAGGCCCCGGGGAGCTGTTTTTT	CASSLGLAGGPGELFF	TRBJ2-2	TRBD2	TRBV7-2	medium-sized
TGTGCCAGCAGCCCTGGATGGGGACTAGGTGGAGAGACCCAGTACTTC	CASSPGWGLGGETQYF	TRBJ2-5	TRBD2	TRBV7-9	.
TGTGCCAGCAGTTACGCGGGGGACAATGAAAAACTGTTTTTT	CASSYAGDNEKLFF	TRBJ1-4	.	TRBV6-5	.
TGTGCCACCTCCCCGGACCGGGAGAGGATAGACACCGGGGAGCTGTTTTTT	CATSPDRERIDTGELFF	TRBJ2-2	.	TRBV19	.
TGTGCCAGCAATCCACCGGGACAGGTCACTGAAGCTTTCTTT	CASNPPGQVTEAFF	TRBJ1-1	TRBD1	TRBV6-1	.
TGTGCCAGCTCACCCCCTGGAGCCCTGAACACCGGGGAGCTGTTTTTT	CASSPPGALNTGELFF	TRBJ2-2	.	TRBV18	.
TGCGCCAGCAGCGCGAACCAAGAGACCCAGTACTTC	CASSANQETQYF	TRBJ2-5	.	TRBV5-1	.
TGTGCCAGCAGCTCCAAGACCGGGGAGCTGTTTTTT	CASSSKTGELFF	TRBJ2-2	.	TRBV7-3	once
TGTGCCAGCAGCTTAAATCGGGGGCGTACTGAAGCTTTCTTT	CASSLNRGRTEAFF	TRBJ1-1	.	TRBV11-2	.
TGCGCCAGCAGCGGTACAGGCGATACCGGGGAGCTGTTTTTT	CASSGTGDTGELFF	TRBJ2-2	.	TRBV5-1	.
TGTGCCAGCAGTTACGGTCGGGAGGTATCCTACGAGCAGTACTTC	CASSYGREVSYEQYF	TRBJ2-7	TRBD2	TRBV6-6	.
TGTGCCAGCAGCTTAGGGGTGGGGGAGCAGATCAATGAGCAGTTCTTC	CASSLGVGEQINEQFF	TRBJ2-1	.	TRBV11-3	.
TGTGCCAGCAGCAGTACCTTTGGGCTGTTTTTT	CASSSTFGLFF	TRBJ2-2	.	TRBV11-2	.
TGTGCCAGCGGCCGACTAGCGGGAGGTACAGATACGCAGTATTTT	CASGRLAGGTDTQYF	TRBJ2-3	TRBD2	TRBV6-1	once
TGTGCCAGCAGCCCCACAGGCCCCCGGGAGCAGTTCTTC	CASSPTGPREQFF	TRBJ2-1	.	TRBV7-4	.